This is a list of T cell receptor beta chains from one sample in a study of human T cells and chemical hapten exposure. TCRdb reprocessed the RACE reads with MiXCR, giving one entry per CDR3 protein. The sample carries under 450,000 distinct CDR3 sequences, about 4.8% recorded once. The material sequenced was whole blood, taken in connection with sensitization to the hapten diphenylcyclopropenone (DPC). These receptors originate from a woman in her forties or fifties with alopecia areata. Some clones in this sample may be carry-over from other donors' samples. Both conserved end residues are part of each CDR3. The order of the fields is clone size, J gene, V gene, CDR3 protein. A row's size may be missing; if present it is once, few, many or a size class.

clone size: many; J gene: TRBJ1-2; V gene: TRBV27; CDR3 protein: CASSGTGGAYGYTF
clone size: many; J gene: TRBJ2-7; V gene: TRBV6-6; CDR3 protein: CASSYPSAGLYEQYF
clone size: many; J gene: TRBJ1-2; V gene: TRBV7-2; CDR3 protein: CASSLETGRANYGYTF
clone size: many; J gene: TRBJ1-3; V gene: TRBV9; CDR3 protein: CASSQGPGTPGTIYF
clone size: -; J gene: TRBJ2-5; V gene: TRBV20-1; CDR3 protein: CSARDPRTSGGPRGETQYF
clone size: few; J gene: TRBJ1-4; V gene: TRBV7-2; CDR3 protein: CASSQTAATNEKLFF
clone size: many; J gene: TRBJ1-1; V gene: TRBV7-2; CDR3 protein: CASSSWTGTEAFF
clone size: many; J gene: TRBJ1-1; V gene: TRBV7-8; CDR3 protein: CASSSRTAFEAFF
clone size: few; J gene: TRBJ2-7; V gene: TRBV2; CDR3 protein: CASSDLGPGDHEQYF
clone size: many; J gene: TRBJ2-4; V gene: TRBV7-8; CDR3 protein: CASSFGPRDRGPIAKNIQYF
clone size: -; J gene: TRBJ1-6; V gene: TRBV2; CDR3 protein: CASSESMAYNSPLHF